This T cell receptor beta chain was profiled in a study of shared clonotypes between healthy human individuals. General study findings and limits: Naive subsets usually exceeded memory subsets in estimated richness.

On this clone: The antigen is not known.

Germline lookup yields CDR1 MNHNS and CDR2 SASEGT. V lost 7 bases and J 0 bases, leaving 6 bases between the germline ends. The CDR3 totals 12 residues. Measured with immunoSEQ multiplex PCR; TCRdb has only the in-frame clones, and not every one. The repertoire holds under 200,000 clones, with approximately 92% as singletons. The V call is TRBV6-1, the J call TRBJ2-5; D is unclear. Sequencing was performed on naive CD4+ T cells sorted from blood. Specified subset: CD45RA+ positively selected. This TCR was recovered from a woman under 40 in good health. The CDR3 bases are TGTGCCAGCATGCCCAACCAAGAGACCCAGTACTTC. Translating it yields CASMPNQETQYF.